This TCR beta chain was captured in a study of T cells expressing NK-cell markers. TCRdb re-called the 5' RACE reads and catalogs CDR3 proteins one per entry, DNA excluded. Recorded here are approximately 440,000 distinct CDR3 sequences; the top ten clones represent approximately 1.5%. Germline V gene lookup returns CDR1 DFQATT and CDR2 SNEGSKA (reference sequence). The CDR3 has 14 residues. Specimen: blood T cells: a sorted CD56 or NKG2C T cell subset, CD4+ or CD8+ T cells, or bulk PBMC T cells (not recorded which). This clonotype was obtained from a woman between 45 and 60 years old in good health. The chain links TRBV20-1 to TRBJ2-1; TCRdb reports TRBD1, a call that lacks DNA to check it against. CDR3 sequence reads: CSASKDTAQNEQFF.